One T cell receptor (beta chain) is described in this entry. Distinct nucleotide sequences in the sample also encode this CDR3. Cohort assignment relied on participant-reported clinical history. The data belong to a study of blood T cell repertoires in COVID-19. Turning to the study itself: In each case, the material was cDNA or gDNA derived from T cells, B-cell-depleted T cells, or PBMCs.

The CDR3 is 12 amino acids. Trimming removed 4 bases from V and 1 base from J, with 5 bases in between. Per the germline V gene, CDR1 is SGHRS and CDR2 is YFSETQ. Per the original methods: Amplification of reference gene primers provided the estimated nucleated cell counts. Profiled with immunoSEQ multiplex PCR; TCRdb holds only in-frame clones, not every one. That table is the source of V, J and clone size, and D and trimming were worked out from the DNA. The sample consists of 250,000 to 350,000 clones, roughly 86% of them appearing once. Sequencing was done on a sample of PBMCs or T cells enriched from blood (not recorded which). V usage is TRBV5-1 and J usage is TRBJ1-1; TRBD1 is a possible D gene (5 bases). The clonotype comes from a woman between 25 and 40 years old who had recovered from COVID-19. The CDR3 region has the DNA TGCGCCAGCAGCCAGGGGAACACTGAAGCTTTCTTT. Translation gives CASSQGNTEAFF.